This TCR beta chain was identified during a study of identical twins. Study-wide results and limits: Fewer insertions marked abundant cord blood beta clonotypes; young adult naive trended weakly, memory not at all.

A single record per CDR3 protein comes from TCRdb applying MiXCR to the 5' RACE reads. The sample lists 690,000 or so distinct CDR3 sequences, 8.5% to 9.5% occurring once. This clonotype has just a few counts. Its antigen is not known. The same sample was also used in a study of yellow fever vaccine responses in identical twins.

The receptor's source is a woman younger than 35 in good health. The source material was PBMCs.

The CDR3 DNA reads TGTGCCAGCAGGGAGGGTGGGGCCCTCTACGAGCAGTACTTC. It specifies CASREGGALYEQYF. The gene calls are TRBV7-2 and TRBJ2-7, with D maybe TRBD2 (6 bases). V was shortened by 6 bases and J by 3 bases, with 15 bases between the two germline ends. The length of the CDR3 is 14 residues. The germline gives CDR1 SGHTA, CDR2 FQGNSA.